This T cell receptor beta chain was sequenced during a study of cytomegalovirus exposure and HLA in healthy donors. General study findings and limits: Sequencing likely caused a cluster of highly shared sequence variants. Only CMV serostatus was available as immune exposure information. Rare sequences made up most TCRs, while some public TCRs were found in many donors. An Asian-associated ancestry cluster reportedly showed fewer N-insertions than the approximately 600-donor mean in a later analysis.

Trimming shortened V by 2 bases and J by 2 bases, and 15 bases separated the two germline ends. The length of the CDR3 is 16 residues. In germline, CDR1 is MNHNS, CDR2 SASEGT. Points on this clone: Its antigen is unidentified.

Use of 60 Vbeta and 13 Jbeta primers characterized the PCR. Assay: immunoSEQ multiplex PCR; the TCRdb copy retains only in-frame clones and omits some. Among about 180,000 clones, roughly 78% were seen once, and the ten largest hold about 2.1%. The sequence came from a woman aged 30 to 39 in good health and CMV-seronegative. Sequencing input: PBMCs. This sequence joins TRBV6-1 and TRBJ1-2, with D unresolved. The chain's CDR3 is CASSEIHFTLNYGYTF. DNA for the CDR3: TGTGCCAGCAGTGAAATTCATTTTACTTTAAACTATGGCTACACCTTC.